The entry below gives a single T cell receptor (beta chain) sequence along with its context. The antigen is unknown. This sample was included in a study of T cell repertoires in cytomegalovirus infection. Study background: Shared public TCR beta signatures pointed to both CMV infection and a matching HLA type. Notes on the study in general: The cumulative frequency of public TCR beta families identified carriers of CMV plus the relevant HLA.

There are 14 residues in the CDR3. V lost 2 bases and J lost 2, with 9 bases in between. CDR1 and CDR2 from the germline V gene are MNHEY and SMNVEV (reference sequence). TCRdb itself ran the reads through MiXCR, one entry per CDR3 protein. The sample carries approximately 500,000 distinct CDR3 sequences, more than 15% recorded once. Sequenced material: CD8+ T cells from PBMCs. The TCR sequence derives from a human donor in good health (CMV status not recorded). Some clones in this sample may be carry-over from other donors' samples. The rearrangement links TRBV27 to TRBJ2-5, with D uncertain. The CDR3 loop reads CASSLVFGQETQYF. CDR3 sequence (DNA): TGTGCCAGCAGTTTAGTTTTTGGGCAAGAGACCCAGTACTTC.